This TCR beta chain was profiled in a study of OX40 agonist ivuxolimab in advanced cancers. Background on the whole study: Ivuxolimab was a fully human IgG2 agonistic monoclonal antibody targeting the costimulatory receptor OX40 (CD134). Intravenous ivuxolimab was administered to patients every 2 weeks at six dose levels: 0.01, 0.1, 0.3, 1.5, 3 and 10 mg/kg. Of the roughly 53 patients in dose escalation, some 19 had hepatocellular carcinoma, about 15 had melanoma, 9 had renal cell carcinoma and 9 had head and neck cancer. The dose-escalation cohort was 82.7% male with a mean age of roughly 60 years, ranging from roughly 20 to 85. Prior anti-PD-1, anti-PD-L1 or anti-CTLA-4 therapy was permitted, and checkpoint inhibitors had been received by roughly two fifths of dose-escalation patients. Partial responses were achieved by three dose-escalation patients, of whom one had hepatocellular carcinoma and two had cutaneous melanoma. The point of sequencing TCRbeta in the periphery was to test whether ivuxolimab changed TCR sequence diversity and drove clonal T-cell expansion. The monotherapy dose-escalation portion (N = 52 patients) of the phase I ivuxolimab trial is reported in the paper.

Genomic DNA was extracted from sorted cells for sequencing of the TCRbeta CDR3 region. TCRbeta CDR3 regions were sequenced using the immunoSEQ Assay. TCRdb took this table from immuneACCESS and kept in-frame rearrangements with V and J called. Such tables lack part of the clones; where checked against another copy, unresolved V genes explain under half of the gap, and the rest is unexplained. The sample table records around 46,000 clones; 90% to 95% of these occur just once. The top ten clones comprise 4.9% of the sample. CDR1 and CDR2 are read off the germline V gene (reference sequence) as MNHEY and SMNVEV. CDR3 length: 16 amino acids, cysteine to phenylalanine. Only the CDR3 DNA stays, 48 bases, in frame from base 1. V is shortened by 1 base, J by 4 bases, and the region joining them spans 14 bases. Patients with autoimmune disease history or receiving systemic immunosuppression were excluded from the trial. In every dose cohort, peripheral blood was drawn for TCR sequencing at baseline, cycle 4 day 1, and cycle 7 day 1. Samples were obtained from an open-label, multicenter, first-in-human phase I dose-escalation trial of ivuxolimab. Adults with locally advanced or metastatic melanoma, renal cell carcinoma, hepatocellular carcinoma or head and neck squamous cell carcinoma were enrolled in the trial. CD4+ and CD8+ T cells were sorted separately from peripheral blood before TCR sequencing.

Broad study findings and their caveats: At doses of 0.1 to 3.0 mg/kg, clonal expansion of both CD4+ and CD8+ blood T cells was observed from baseline to week 6. After ivuxolimab, more expanded clones were found on average in CD8+ T cells than in CD4+ T cells. Low levels of normalized T-cell clonal expansion were also shown by some nonresponding patients. The antigen specificity of the peripheral T cells that underwent clonal expansion was not determined. In the 0.1-3.0 mg/kg groups, partial responders had among the lowest normalized peripheral clonal expansion, particularly in CD8+ T cells.

To note about this clone: Its antigen specificity is not known. Per-base qualities were not stored, and no clone one base away is much larger.

The clonotype originates from an adult with an advanced solid tumor such as melanoma, head and neck, liver or kidney cancer. Here the chain combines TRBV27 and TRBJ2-1; the D element could tentatively be TRBD1 or TRBD2, as 6 bases agree for each. Source: CD4+ or CD8+ T cells sorted from blood, taken in a trial of the OX40 agonist ivuxolimab. The CDR3 protein: CASSLFPGEAYNEQFF. The nucleotide sequence reads TGTGCCAGCAGTTTATTCCCAGGGGAGGCGTACAATGAGCAGTTCTTC.